This T cell receptor beta chain was sequenced for a study of T cells in Graves' hyperthyroidism and ophthalmopathy. Researchers amplified the TCR beta CDR3 regions from RNA transcripts. RT-PCR in the first round (using the HTBI primer set) targeted the TCR CDR3. TCRdb redid the calling of the multiplex PCR reads with MiXCR, one entry per CDR3 protein. Of 800,000 or so distinct CDR3 sequences in the sample, roughly 40% are singletons; the top ten hold approximately 8.7%. This CDR3 region has 15 residues. Deletions cut 3 bases from V and 4 bases from J, with 15 bases between. CDR1 is SGHTA, CDR2 FQGTGA, per germline. This clonotype has a single count. Its target is not known. Study findings and constraints: The blood repertoire included most of the expanded thyroid clonotypes above 0.001.

V usage is TRBV7-3 and J usage is TRBJ1-1; a possible D gene is TRBD1 (5 bases). The TCR comes from a man aged 18 to 30 with Graves' hyperthyroidism. The sample taken for sequencing was blood. Written as DNA, the CDR3 is TGTGCCAGCAGCTTCGGACTAGCGGGGGGCACTGAAGCTTTCTTT. It yields the protein CASSFGLAGGTEAFF.